Presented here are 3 T cell receptor beta chains from one specimen sequenced in a study of Tregs in tolerant kidney transplant recipients. Assay: immunoSEQ multiplex PCR; the TCRdb copy retains only in-frame clones and omits some. The table shows roughly 17,000 clones, with roughly four fifths occurring only once. The sample taken for sequencing was Tregs from blood. The receptors come from a human donor in good health.

The chain is built from TRBV5-1 and TRBJ2-5; the match to TRBD1 covers 8 bases. V dropped 4 bases and J dropped 9; count of bases not matched to a gene: 20. Germline V CDR1 and CDR2: SGHRS, YFSETQ. This CDR3 has 17 residues. CDR3 amino acids: CASSRQGAMGYKMAQYF. In DNA, the CDR3 is TGCGCCAGCAGCCGGCAGGGGGCGATGGGGTACAAGATGGCCCAGTACTTC.

The chain joins TRBV4-2 to TRBJ1-5; TRBD1 aligns across 8 bases. This CDR3 contains 16 residues. J was trimmed by 0 bases and V by 1 base; bases with no gene match: 2. Germline values: CDR1 LGHNA, CDR2 YNFKEQ. In nucleotides, the CDR3 is TGTGCCAGCAGCCAAGGACAGGGGAATAGCAATCAGCCCCAGCATTTT. Amino acids: CASSQGQGNSNQPQHF.

The rearrangement links TRBV30 to TRBJ1-1; maybe TRBD1 (5 bases). V was pared by 7 bases and J by 0 bases, with 21 bases between. Germline V gene lookup returns CDR1 GTSNPN and CDR2 SVGIG (reference sequence). This CDR3 is built from 16 residues. The CDR3 nucleotides are TGTGCCTCCACCCGGGGGAAGGGCAGGGTGAACACTGAAGCTTTCTTT. It translates to CASTRGKGRVNTEAFF.